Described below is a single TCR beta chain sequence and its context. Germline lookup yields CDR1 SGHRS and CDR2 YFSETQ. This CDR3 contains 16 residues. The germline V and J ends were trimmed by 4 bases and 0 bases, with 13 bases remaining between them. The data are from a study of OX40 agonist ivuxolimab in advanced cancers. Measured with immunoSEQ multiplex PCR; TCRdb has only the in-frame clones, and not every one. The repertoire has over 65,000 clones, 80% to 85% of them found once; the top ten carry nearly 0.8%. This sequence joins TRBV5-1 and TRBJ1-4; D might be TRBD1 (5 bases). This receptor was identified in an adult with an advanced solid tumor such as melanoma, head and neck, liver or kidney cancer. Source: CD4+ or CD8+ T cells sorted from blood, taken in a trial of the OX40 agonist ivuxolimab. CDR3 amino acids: CASSRGGSSTNEKLFF. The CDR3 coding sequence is TGCGCCAGCAGCCGGGGGGGAAGTTCAACTAATGAAAAACTGTTTTTT.